A selection of T cell receptor beta chains follows, all from one sample in a study of blood T cell repertoires in COVID-19. Assay used: immunoSEQ multiplex PCR; TCRdb lists only in-frame clones, some missing. In the table there are around 130,000 clones, approximately 82% of which are singletons. Sequencing was carried out using peripheral blood. These receptors were taken from a man aged 40-50 years with active or convalescent COVID-19. Both conserved end residues are part of each CDR3. D genes are given only for firm matches. The size of a clone is reported for some rows only, either as once, few or many, or as a class for expanded clones.

J | size | D | V | CDR3 | DNA
TRBJ1-1 | - | TRBD1 | TRBV19 | CASSIRTGVPEAFF | TGTGCCAGTAGTATAAGGACAGGGGTGCCTGAAGCTTTCTTT
TRBJ1-3 | - | TRBD1 | TRBV7-9 | CASGPDRGSGNTIYF | TGTGCCAGCGGCCCAGACAGGGGATCGGGAAACACCATATATTTT
TRBJ2-6 | - | TRBD2 | TRBV6-4 | CASSPGGAGANVLTF | TGTGCCAGCAGCCCCGGGGGGGCTGGGGCCAACGTCCTGACTTTC
TRBJ1-2 | once | TRBD1 | TRBV6-5 | CASSYRGQGGYGYTF | TGTGCCAGCAGTTACCGGGGACAGGGAGGCTATGGCTACACCTTC
TRBJ2-3 | - | TRBD2 | TRBV7-9 | CASSPQGTGLASDTQYF | TGTGCCAGCAGCCCCCAGGGGACGGGACTAGCTTCAGATACGCAGTATTTT
TRBJ1-2 | - | TRBD1 | TRBV7-2 | CASSLAGTGGYTF | TGTGCCAGCAGCTTAGCAGGGACAGGTGGCTACACCTTC
TRBJ1-2 | - | TRBD1 | TRBV5-1 | CASSRDSLYGYTF | TGCGCCAGCAGCCGGGACAGTCTTTATGGCTACACCTTC
TRBJ1-5 | few | - | TRBV7-9 | CASSQTGTSSNQPQHF | TGTGCCAGCAGCCAAACTGGGACATCAAGTAATCAGCCCCAGCATTTT
TRBJ1-1 | - | TRBD1 | TRBV19 | CASRIGTGDPNTEAFF | TGTGCCAGTAGAATAGGGACAGGGGACCCGAACACTGAAGCTTTCTTT
TRBJ2-7 | - | TRBD2 | TRBV19 | CASRTGLAGATYF | TGTGCCAGTAGAACTGGACTAGCGGGGGCCACGTACTTC
TRBJ1-6 | - | TRBD1 | TRBV3-1/TRBV3-2 | CASSNGQGYSPLHF | TGTGCCAGCAGCAACGGACAGGGTTATTCACCCCTCCACTTT
TRBJ2-2 | - | - | TRBV11-2 | CASNVGGPNTGELFF | TGTGCCAGCAACGTGGGAGGCCCCAACACCGGGGAGCTGTTTTTT
TRBJ1-2 | - | - | TRBV3-1/TRBV3-2 | CASRLQGQGGYTF | TGTGCCAGCAGGCTTCAGGGGCAGGGAGGCTACACCTTC
TRBJ1-2 | few | - | TRBV10-2 | CASSESGGGYTF | TGCGCCAGCAGTGAGTCGGGAGGTGGCTACACCTTC
TRBJ2-3 | - | TRBD1 | TRBV7-3 | CASSPADRGSRDTQYF | TGTGCCAGCAGCCCGGCGGACAGGGGGTCTCGAGATACGCAGTATTTT
TRBJ1-2 | - | - | TRBV18 | CASSPPTGQGGYTF | TGTGCCAGCTCACCACCAACAGGGCAGGGCGGCTACACCTTC
TRBJ2-3 | - | TRBD1 | TRBV25-1 | CASSDSTGARDTQYF | TGTGCCAGCAGTGACTCGACAGGGGCGCGGGATACGCAGTATTTT
TRBJ2-5 | - | TRBD2 | TRBV6-5 | CASKTSGAGTQYF | TGTGCCAGCAAAACCAGCGGGGCTGGGACCCAGTACTTC
TRBJ2-5 | - | - | TRBV9 | CASSVTGSETQYF | TGTGCCAGCAGCGTAACAGGGTCGGAGACCCAGTACTTC
TRBJ1-2 | - | - | TRBV3-1/TRBV3-2 | CASSQRPSGYTF | TGTGCCAGCAGCCAAAGACCTAGTGGCTACACCTTC